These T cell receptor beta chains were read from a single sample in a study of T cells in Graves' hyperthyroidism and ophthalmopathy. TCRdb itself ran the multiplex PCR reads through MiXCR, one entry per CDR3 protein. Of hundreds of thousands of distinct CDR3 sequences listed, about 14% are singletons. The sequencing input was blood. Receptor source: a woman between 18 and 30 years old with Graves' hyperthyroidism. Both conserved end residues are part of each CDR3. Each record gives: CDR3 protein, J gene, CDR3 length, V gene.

cdr3_aa: CASSTRRADEQFF; j_call: TRBJ2-1; cdr3_length: 13; v_call: TRBV19
cdr3_aa: CASTVSFGTEAFF; j_call: TRBJ1-1; cdr3_length: 13; v_call: TRBV27
cdr3_aa: CASSPGRAGGETQYF; j_call: TRBJ2-5; cdr3_length: 15; v_call: TRBV7-9
cdr3_aa: CASRPRQGAYEQYF; j_call: TRBJ2-7; cdr3_length: 14; v_call: TRBV7-8
cdr3_aa: CASSFPGAGWDTHNEQFF; j_call: TRBJ2-1; cdr3_length: 18; v_call: TRBV7-9
cdr3_aa: CASSEGRRWAVNEQFF; j_call: TRBJ2-1; cdr3_length: 16; v_call: TRBV7-2
cdr3_aa: CASRRTSGEYQETQYF; j_call: TRBJ2-5; cdr3_length: 16; v_call: TRBV12-3/TRBV12-4
cdr3_aa: CSATGQKNIQYF; j_call: TRBJ2-4; cdr3_length: 12; v_call: TRBV20-1
cdr3_aa: CASSYKTGRTEAFF; j_call: TRBJ1-1; cdr3_length: 14; v_call: TRBV6-2/TRBV6-3
cdr3_aa: CASVRQGVQETQYF; j_call: TRBJ2-5; cdr3_length: 14; v_call: TRBV7-9
cdr3_aa: CASSLRGGRPPYQETQYF; j_call: TRBJ2-5; cdr3_length: 18; v_call: TRBV7-9
cdr3_aa: CASSPDPGVWTEAFF; j_call: TRBJ1-1; cdr3_length: 15; v_call: TRBV3-1
cdr3_aa: CASSFGGGSYEQYF; j_call: TRBJ2-7; cdr3_length: 14; v_call: TRBV13
cdr3_aa: CASRGLAGVVPYNEQFF; j_call: TRBJ2-1; cdr3_length: 17; v_call: TRBV12-3/TRBV12-4
cdr3_aa: CASSVQGEDYGYTF; j_call: TRBJ1-2; cdr3_length: 14; v_call: TRBV9
cdr3_aa: CASSQEGTHTEAFF; j_call: TRBJ1-1; cdr3_length: 14; v_call: TRBV3-1
cdr3_aa: CASSLQGLNYEQYF; j_call: TRBJ2-7; cdr3_length: 14; v_call: TRBV13
cdr3_aa: CASSRVLNSPLHF; j_call: TRBJ1-6; cdr3_length: 13; v_call: TRBV6-1
cdr3_aa: CASSQEGAGKQPQHF; j_call: TRBJ1-5; cdr3_length: 15; v_call: TRBV3-1
cdr3_aa: CASSPRSLGGRNEQFF; j_call: TRBJ2-1; cdr3_length: 16; v_call: TRBV13
cdr3_aa: CASSLLAGGQGNIQYF; j_call: TRBJ2-4; cdr3_length: 16; v_call: TRBV5-6
cdr3_aa: CSALGVFDNSPLHF; j_call: TRBJ1-6; cdr3_length: 14; v_call: TRBV20-1
cdr3_aa: CASSPEIGAARNTIYF; j_call: TRBJ1-3; cdr3_length: 16; v_call: TRBV5-1
cdr3_aa: CASNFRQFTGELFF; j_call: TRBJ2-2; cdr3_length: 14; v_call: TRBV12-3/TRBV12-4
cdr3_aa: CASSYSAVGTYMNTEAFF; j_call: TRBJ1-1; cdr3_length: 18; v_call: TRBV5-1
cdr3_aa: CASTEDHGYTF; j_call: TRBJ1-2; cdr3_length: 11; v_call: TRBV6-1
cdr3_aa: CASSPQLVAEAFF; j_call: TRBJ1-1; cdr3_length: 13; v_call: TRBV28
cdr3_aa: CASSAGTSSYNEQFF; j_call: TRBJ2-1; cdr3_length: 15; v_call: TRBV9
cdr3_aa: CASSPRLRSYNEQFF; j_call: TRBJ2-1; cdr3_length: 15; v_call: TRBV19
cdr3_aa: CASSTGVRYEQYF; j_call: TRBJ2-7; cdr3_length: 13; v_call: TRBV7-9
cdr3_aa: CASSLGTGGSEQYF; j_call: TRBJ2-7; cdr3_length: 14; v_call: TRBV5-1
cdr3_aa: CASSYPFGTQIAGVGSYEQYF; j_call: TRBJ2-7; cdr3_length: 21; v_call: TRBV6-2/TRBV6-3
cdr3_aa: CASSIAGVKDTQYF; j_call: TRBJ2-3; cdr3_length: 14; v_call: TRBV19
cdr3_aa: CASGSPGQPQHF; j_call: TRBJ1-5; cdr3_length: 12; v_call: TRBV28
cdr3_aa: CASSQPYSGRAWEQYF; j_call: TRBJ2-7; cdr3_length: 16; v_call: TRBV4-1
cdr3_aa: CASSSPSRVGGYTF; j_call: TRBJ1-2; cdr3_length: 14; v_call: TRBV11-1
cdr3_aa: CASSIFGGGPYNEQFF; j_call: TRBJ2-1; cdr3_length: 16; v_call: TRBV19
cdr3_aa: CASSPAYFSNQPQHF; j_call: TRBJ1-5; cdr3_length: 15; v_call: TRBV6-1
cdr3_aa: CASSLGRTGELFF; j_call: TRBJ2-2; cdr3_length: 13; v_call: TRBV13
cdr3_aa: CSARDGRRGAGAKNIQYF; j_call: TRBJ2-4; cdr3_length: 18; v_call: TRBV20-1
cdr3_aa: CASSLTGQAVGSPLHF; j_call: TRBJ1-6; cdr3_length: 16; v_call: TRBV11-2